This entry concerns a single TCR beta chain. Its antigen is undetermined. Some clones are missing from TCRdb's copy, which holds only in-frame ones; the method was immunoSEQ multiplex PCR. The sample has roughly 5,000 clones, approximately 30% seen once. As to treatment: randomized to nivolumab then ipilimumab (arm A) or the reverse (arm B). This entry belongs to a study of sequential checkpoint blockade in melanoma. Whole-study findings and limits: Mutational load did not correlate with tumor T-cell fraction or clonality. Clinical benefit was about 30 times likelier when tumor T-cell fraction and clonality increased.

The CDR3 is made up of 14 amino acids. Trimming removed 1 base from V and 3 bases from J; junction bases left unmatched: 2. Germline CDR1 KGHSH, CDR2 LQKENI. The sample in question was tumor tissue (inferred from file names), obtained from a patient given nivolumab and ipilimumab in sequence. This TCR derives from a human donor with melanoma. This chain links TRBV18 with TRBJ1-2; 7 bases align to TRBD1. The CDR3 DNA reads TGTGCCAGCTCACCACAAGACAGGGACTATGGCTACACCTTC. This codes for CASSPQDRDYGYTF.